These 20 T cell receptor beta chains were all obtained from the same sample, sequenced in a study of T cells in tuberculosis. Clones were sequenced by immunoSEQ multiplex PCR, and TCRdb holds only the in-frame ones, with some missing. The sample holds some 23,000 clones, more than 90% seen once. Sequencing used PBMCs. The receptors shown here come from a donor under 30 with latent tuberculosis or without tuberculosis infection. Some clones in this sample may be carry-over from other donors' samples.

The chain links TRBV5-1 to TRBJ1-5, with D possibly being TRBD1 (6 bases). The CDR3 totals 15 residues. The germline V gene encodes CDR1 SGHRS and CDR2 YFSETQ. The V gene lost 4 bases and the J gene lost 7 bases, with 18 bases spanning the gap. CDR3 bases: TGCGCCAGCAGCCCGAATACAGGGATCGAGCAGCCCCAGCATTTT. This translates into CASSPNTGIEQPQHF.

The V call is TRBV4-1, the J call TRBJ1-5; perhaps TRBD1 as D (5 bases). The CDR3 contains 13 residues. CDR1 is MGHRA and CDR2 is YSYEKL in the germline V gene. Trimming stripped 4 bases from V and 9 bases from J, with 13 bases between. CDR3 sequence reads: CASSPPAQGPQHF. In DNA, the CDR3 is TGCGCCAGCAGCCCCCCAGCGCAGGGGCCCCAGCATTTT.

The rearrangement uses TRBV5-1 and TRBJ1-1; 10 bases line up with TRBD1. V shed 4 bases, J shed 4 bases, and the junction held 4 bases outside the gene matches. CDR3 length equals 14 residues. Germline CDR1 is SGHRS and CDR2 is YFSETQ. The chain's CDR3 is CASSLTGGGTEAFF. DNA of the CDR3: TGCGCCAGCAGCCTGACAGGGGGCGGCACTGAAGCTTTCTTT.

This chain joins TRBV5-5 and TRBJ2-1; D ambiguous. There are 15 residues in the CDR3. The ends were cut back, 3 bases at V and 6 bases at J, with 16 bases in the middle. The germline V gene encodes CDR1 SGHKS and CDR2 YYEKEE (reference sequence). The CDR3 bases are TGTGCCAGCAGCTCCCCAGTGGAGTCGGGCAATGAGCAGTTCTTC. This encodes CASSSPVESGNEQFF. Based on the CDR3 plus reference TRBV5-5 and TRBJ2-1, the full variable domain is DAGVTQSPTHLIKTRGQQVTLRCSPISGHKSVSWYQQVLGQGPQFIFQYYEKEERGRGNFPDRFSARQFPNYSSELNVNALLLGDSALYLCASSSPVESGNEQFFGPGTRLTVL.

This clone was seen once. The chain employs TRBV15 and TRBJ2-5, with 9 bases matching TRBD1. Germline loops: CDR1 LNHNV, CDR2 YYDKDF (reference sequence). The ends lost 2 bases at V and 1 base at J; junction bases unmatched: 11. This CDR3 contains 18 residues. The CDR3 nucleotides read TGTGCCACCAGCAGAACTCAGGGGACAGGGCCCTCCCAAGAGACCCAGTACTTC. It translates to CATSRTQGTGPSQETQYF.

The rearrangement links TRBV5-4 to TRBJ2-4; 7 nucleotides align to TRBD1. CDR1 and CDR2 (germline): SGHNT, YYREEE (reference sequence). The junction had 12 bases not matched to a gene; V was cut back by 4 bases and J by 8 bases. This CDR3 has 15 amino acids. CDR3 sequence reads: CASSTSKGAWDIQYF. The CDR3 nucleotides read TGTGCCAGCAGCACGAGTAAGGGGGCATGGGACATTCAGTACTTC.

This clone was detected only once. The chain couples TRBV7-9 to TRBJ1-2; no clear D gene. V was trimmed by 3 bases and J by 3 bases, leaving 17 bases between them. The length of the CDR3 is 16 residues. Germline-derived CDR1 and CDR2 are SEHNR and FQNEAQ (reference sequence). CDR3 protein: CASSFSLRAMDYGYTF. In DNA form, the CDR3 reads TGTGCCAGCAGCTTCTCACTGAGGGCGATGGACTATGGCTACACCTTC. The full variable domain, its missing parts supplied by reference TRBV7-9 and TRBJ1-2, is DTGVSQNPRHKITKRGQNVTFRCDPISEHNRLYWYRQTLGQGPEFLTYFQNEAQLEKSRLLSDRFSAERPKGSFSTLEIQRTEQGDSAMYLCASSFSLRAMDYGYTFGSGTRLTVV.

The chain links TRBV5-6 to TRBJ1-2; TRBD1 matches 7 bases. This CDR3 is built from 12 residues. Germline CDR1 and CDR2: SGHDT and YYEEEE. The J segment lost 3 bases and the V segment lost 4 bases, leaving 0 bases of the junction unmatched. The CDR3 loop is CASSTGDYGYTF. Written as DNA, the CDR3 is TGTGCCAGCAGCACAGGGGACTATGGCTACACCTTC.

This chain links TRBV18 with TRBJ1-4; tentatively, D is TRBD1 (5 bases). V lost 4 bases to trimming and J lost 0 bases, with 12 bases between them. The CDR3 is made up of 16 amino acids. Germline CDR1 is KGHSH and CDR2 is LQKENI. DNA for the CDR3: TGTGCCAGCTCACAAACAGGATCCGCAACTAATGAAAAACTGTTTTTT. This sequence encodes CASSQTGSATNEKLFF.

The chain has TRBV28 and TRBJ1-1; unclear D gene. Germline assignment: CDR1 MDHEN and CDR2 SYDVKM. The length of the CDR3 is 15 residues. Trimming took off 3 bases at V and 0 bases at J, with 11 bases between the two ends. The CDR3 is CASSFPGLMNTEAFF. Here the CDR3 DNA reads TGTGCCAGCAGTTTCCCAGGATTGATGAACACTGAAGCTTTCTTT.

The V gene is TRBV6-1, the J gene TRBJ2-7; the D gene is possibly TRBD1 (6 bases). The CDR3 totals 14 residues. V shed 6 bases and J shed 1 base, with 13 bases lying between them. Germline CDR1 reads MNHNS; CDR2 reads SASEGT. The CDR3 region has the DNA TGTGCCAGCAGCCTATACAGGGATTCCTACGAGCAGTACTTC. Amino acids: CASSLYRDSYEQYF.

The chain uses TRBV27 and TRBJ1-2; weak D call: TRBD1 (6 bases). Looked up from germline, CDR1 is MNHEY and CDR2 is SMNVEV (reference sequence). The CDR3 covers 13 residues. V lost 5 bases and J 8 bases, leaving 15 bases between the germline ends. The CDR3 loop is CASSDTGFNGYTF. CDR3 nucleotides: TGTGCCAGCAGTGATACAGGGTTCAACGGCTACACCTTC.

The V and J genes are TRBV5-1 and TRBJ2-7; no definite D call. Germline CDR1 and CDR2: SGHRS and YFSETQ. This CDR3 has 14 amino acids. The V gene lost 0 bases and the J gene lost 1 base, with 8 bases spanning the gap. CDR3 DNA sequence: TGCGCCAGCAGCTTGGTGGCAGGTTCCTACGAGCAGTACTTC. Translating gives CASSLVAGSYEQYF.

The genes are TRBV19 and TRBJ1-2; no reliable D call. With 11 bases removed from V and 8 bases from J, the gap between germline ends came to 15 bases. CDR3 length: 11 amino acids. Germline values: CDR1 LNHDA, CDR2 SQIVND (reference sequence). The CDR3 loop reads CAGQRGFGYTF. DNA of the CDR3: TGTGCCGGCCAACGAGGGTTCGGCTACACCTTC. Drawing the rest from reference TRBV19 and TRBJ1-2, the complete variable domain is DGGITQSPKYLFRKEGQNVTLSCEQNLNHDAMYWYRQDPGQGLRLIYYSQIVNDFQKGDIAEGYSVSREKKESFPLTVTSAQKNPTAFYLCAGQRGFGYTFGSGTRLTVV.

This chain uses TRBV4-3 with TRBJ2-7; a possible D gene is TRBD2 (6 bases). With 0 bases removed from V and 6 bases from J, the gap between germline ends came to 12 bases. This CDR3 contains 14 residues. CDR1 is LGHNA, CDR2 YSLEER, per germline. Here the CDR3 DNA reads TGCGCCAGCAGCCAAGATGTTGGAGGGGTCGAGCAGTACTTC. Translating it yields CASSQDVGGVEQYF.

The chain recombines TRBV5-1 with TRBJ2-3; TRBD1 matches 7 bases. Germline V gives CDR1 SGHRS, CDR2 YFSETQ. The CDR3 has 14 residues. After removal of 0 bases from V and 4 bases from J, the junction contained 2 bases not matched to a gene. The CDR3 is CASSLDRGPDTQYF. CDR3 in DNA: TGCGCCAGCAGCTTGGACAGGGGTCCAGATACGCAGTATTTT. The full variable domain, in which reference TRBV5-1 and TRBJ2-3 provide the parts outside the CDR3, is KAGVTQTPRYLIKTRGQQVTLSCSPISGHRSVSWYQQTPGQGLQFLFEYFSETQRNKGNFPGRFSGRQFSNSRSEMNVSTLELGDSALYLCASSLDRGPDTQYFGPGTRLTVL.

V gene TRBV5-1 combines with J gene TRBJ1-1; the match to TRBD1 covers 7 bases. The CDR3 extends over 18 amino acids. The junction had 13 bases not matched to a gene; V was cut back by 0 bases and J by 2 bases. Germline V gene data show CDR1 as SGHRS and CDR2 as YFSETQ. CDR3 DNA sequence: TGCGCCAGCAGCTTGGAGGGTTTAGGGACAGTCTTCAACACTGAAGCTTTCTTT. Protein: CASSLEGLGTVFNTEAFF.

This clone was observed once. The chain links TRBV4-1 to TRBJ2-7; D remains unclear. CDR1 MGHRA and CDR2 YSYEKL come from the germline V gene. The ends were cut back, 3 bases at V and 0 bases at J, with 12 bases in the middle. The CDR3 is made up of 15 amino acids. CDR3 sequence: CASSHLDRSSYEQYF. CDR3 DNA sequence: TGCGCCAGCAGCCATCTCGATAGAAGCTCCTACGAGCAGTACTTC.

The gene calls are TRBV9 and TRBJ2-3, with a weak D call TRBD2 (5 bases). The V end lost 3 bases, the J end lost 2 bases, and 16 bases lay between the germline ends. There are 16 residues in the CDR3. Per germline, CDR1 SGDLS and CDR2 YYNGEE. The CDR3 sequence is CASSGGWGANTDTQYF. The DNA of the CDR3 is TGTGCCAGCAGCGGTGGGTGGGGAGCAAACACAGATACGCAGTATTTT.

This chain joins TRBV6-5 and TRBJ2-1, with D perhaps TRBD1 (5 bases). The CDR3 spans 15 residues. Germline-derived CDR1 and CDR2 are MNHEY and SVGAGI. V shed 7 bases and J shed 4 bases, with 17 bases lying between them. The CDR3 DNA reads TGTGCCAGCACCGAAGATACAGGAAGGTACAATGAGCAGTTCTTC. It specifies CASTEDTGRYNEQFF.